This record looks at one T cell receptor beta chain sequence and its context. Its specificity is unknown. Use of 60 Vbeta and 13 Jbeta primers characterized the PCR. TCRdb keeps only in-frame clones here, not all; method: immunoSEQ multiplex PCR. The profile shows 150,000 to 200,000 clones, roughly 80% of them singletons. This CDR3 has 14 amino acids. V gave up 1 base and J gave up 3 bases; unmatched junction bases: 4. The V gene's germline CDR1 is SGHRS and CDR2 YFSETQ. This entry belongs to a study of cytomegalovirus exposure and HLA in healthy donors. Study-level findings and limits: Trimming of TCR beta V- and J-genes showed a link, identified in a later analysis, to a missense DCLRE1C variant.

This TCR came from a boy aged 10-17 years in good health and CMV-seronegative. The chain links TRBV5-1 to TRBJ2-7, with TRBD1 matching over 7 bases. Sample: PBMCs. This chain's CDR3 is CASSLTGANYEQYF. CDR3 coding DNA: TGCGCCAGCAGCTTGACAGGGGCTAACTACGAGCAGTACTTC.